Below, 19 T cell receptor beta chains from the same sample are listed, as sequenced in a study of CXCR3-negative and CXCR3-positive naive CD8 T cells. General study findings and limits: For CXCR3-positive naive cells, TRB CDR3s were more hydrophobic than those of CXCR3-negative naive cells.

These TCRs are of unknown antigen specificity. Via 5' RACE with UMI labels, TRB cDNA libraries were prepared. Each CDR3 protein gets one entry in TCRdb, which reprocessed the 5' RACE reads and gives no DNA. The sample table includes around 80,000 distinct CDR3 sequences. Material for sequencing was naive CXCR3+ CD8+ T cells from blood. Subset: CD45RO-CCR7+CD27+CD95- naive CD8+ T cells expressing CXCR3 (TNR3+). The receptors stem from a human donor in good health. Some clones in this sample may be carry-over from other donors' samples.

The chain has TRBV28 and TRBJ1-5; TCRdb's assignment of TRBD1 cannot be checked, as there is no DNA. Germline V gene data show CDR1 as MDHEN and CDR2 as SYDVKM. This CDR3 is 16 amino acids long. The CDR3 here is CASSLGSRTGGLPQHF.

This chain joins TRBV20-1 and TRBJ2-1. In germline, CDR1 is DFQATT, CDR2 SNEGSKA (reference sequence). The CDR3 is 15 amino acids. The CDR3 loop is CSARDSGGSYNEQFF.

V and J are TRBV7-2 and TRBJ2-3. The CDR3 totals 12 residues. CDR1 SGHTA and CDR2 FQGNSA come from the germline V gene. The CDR3 loop reads CASSLLADTQYF.

The V call is TRBV5-6, the J call TRBJ2-7; the D gene TCRdb calls, TRBD2, cannot be checked with no DNA. There are 14 residues in the CDR3. Germline-derived CDR1 and CDR2 are SGHDT and YYEEEE. The CDR3 sequence: CASSLYDYFYEQYF. Combining the CDR3 with reference TRBV5-6 and TRBJ2-7 gives the whole variable domain DAGVTQSPTHLIKTRGQQVTLRCSPKSGHDTVSWYQQALGQGPQFIFQYYEEEERQRGNFPDRFSGHQFPNYSSELNVNALLLGDSALYLCASSLYDYFYEQYFGPGTRLTVT.

The chain links TRBV11-2 to TRBJ2-5; the TRBD1 assignment by TCRdb is unverifiable without DNA. CDR1 SGHAT and CDR2 FQNNGV come from the germline V gene. CDR3 length: 13 amino acids. This CDR3 is CASSPPGRETQYF. Full variable domain (rest looked up from reference TRBV11-2 and TRBJ2-5): EAGVAQSPRYKIIEKRQSVAFWCNPISGHATLYWYQQILGQGPKLLIQFQNNGVVDDSQLPKDRFSAERLKGVDSTLKIQPAKLEDSAVYLCASSPPGRETQYFGPGTRLLVL.

This chain links TRBV28 with TRBJ2-1. This CDR3 is 17 amino acids long. Germline V gives CDR1 MDHEN, CDR2 SYDVKM. This chain's CDR3 is CASSTPLVGSSYNEQFF.

This chain's CDR3 is CASSFGEGLPSYEQYF. The gene calls are TRBV12-3 or TRBV12-4 and TRBJ2-7; TCRdb designates TRBD2, a call that cannot be tested without DNA. CDR3 size: 16 residues.

This chain connects TRBV29-1 to TRBJ1-1. This CDR3 region has 15 residues. Germline loops: CDR1 SQVTM, CDR2 ANQGSEA. The CDR3 region is CSVGFFARPNTEAFF.

The chain has TRBV7-9 and TRBJ2-1; the TCRdb call, TRBD1, lacks DNA for checking. Germline-derived CDR1 and CDR2 are SEHNR and FQNEAQ (reference sequence). This CDR3 contains 16 residues. The CDR3 reads CASSSRLGTGHNEQFF.

V gene TRBV19 combines with J gene TRBJ2-2. Germline V gene sequence: CDR1 LNHDA, CDR2 SQIVND (reference sequence). The CDR3 has 15 residues. The CDR3: CASSIAQRDTGELFF. Looking up the rest from reference TRBV19 and TRBJ2-2 gives the full variable domain: DGGITQSPKYLFRKEGQNVTLSCEQNLNHDAMYWYRQDPGQGLRLIYYSQIVNDFQKGDIAEGYSVSREKKESFPLTVTSAQKNPTAFYLCASSIAQRDTGELFFGEGSRLTVL.

The chain is built from TRBV28 and TRBJ2-7. Germline V gives CDR1 MDHEN, CDR2 SYDVKM. The CDR3 has 15 residues. CDR3 loop: CASSFRGVSSYEQYF. The full variable domain, completed using reference TRBV28 and TRBJ2-7, is DVKVTQSSRYLVKRTGEKVFLECVQDMDHENMFWYRQDPGLGLRLIYFSYDVKMKEKGDIPEGYSVSREKKERFSLILESASTNQTSMYLCASSFRGVSSYEQYFGPGTRLTVT.

This sequence joins TRBV6-5 and TRBJ2-1; the D call from TCRdb, TRBD1, cannot be confirmed without DNA. This CDR3 region has 17 residues. Germline CDR1 MNHEY, CDR2 SVGAGI. The CDR3 sequence is CASSPPRSSRGNNEQFF.

The rearrangement uses TRBV28 and TRBJ1-4; TCRdb lists TRBD1, though no DNA is available to test this call. The CDR3 runs 14 residues. Germline CDR1 MDHEN, CDR2 SYDVKM. The CDR3 protein is CASTNRGVISELFF.

V is TRBV15 and J is TRBJ2-7; TCRdb designates TRBD1, a call that cannot be tested without DNA. CDR1 and CDR2 (germline): LNHNV, YYDKDF (reference sequence). There are 14 residues in the CDR3. The CDR3 sequence is CATSRAGQGGEQYF.

The V gene is TRBV25-1, the J gene TRBJ2-3. The CDR3 length is 12 residues. CDR1 and CDR2 from the germline V gene are MGHDK and SYGVNS. The CDR3 spells CASSVREDTQYF. Full variable domain (missing parts from reference TRBV25-1 and TRBJ2-3): EADIYQTPRYLVIGTGKKITLECSQTMGHDKMYWYQQDPGMELHLIHYSYGVNSTEKGDLSSESTVSRIRTEHFPLTLESARPSHTSQYLCASSVREDTQYFGPGTRLTVL.

This rearrangement joins TRBV13 to TRBJ2-7; TCRdb returns TRBD2, unconfirmable since there is no DNA. CDR1 and CDR2 (germline): PRHDT, FYEKMQ (reference sequence). The CDR3 runs 14 residues. Here the CDR3 reads CASSRTETSGEQYF.

This chain uses TRBV4-3 with TRBJ1-4; TCRdb picks TRBD1, but there is no DNA to check that call. This CDR3 region has 15 residues. Germline values: CDR1 LGHNA, CDR2 YSLEER. CDR3 residues: CASSPTDRDGEKLFF.

This sequence joins TRBV28 and TRBJ2-7; TCRdb lists TRBD2, though no DNA is available to test this call. Germline V gene lookup returns CDR1 MDHEN and CDR2 SYDVKM. The CDR3 is made up of 15 amino acids. The CDR3 spells CASSHAGGTGYEQYF. The full variable domain, its missing parts supplied by reference TRBV28 and TRBJ2-7, is DVKVTQSSRYLVKRTGEKVFLECVQDMDHENMFWYRQDPGLGLRLIYFSYDVKMKEKGDIPEGYSVSREKKERFSLILESASTNQTSMYLCASSHAGGTGYEQYFGPGTRLTVT.

The rearrangement uses TRBV6-5 and TRBJ1-5. Germline CDR1 is MNHEY and CDR2 is SVGAGI. The CDR3 is made up of 13 amino acids. CDR3: CASSYGNNQPQHF.